This T cell receptor beta chain comes out of a study of blood T cell repertoires in COVID-19. Sequencing used immunoSEQ multiplex PCR; TCRdb keeps in-frame clones, though not all of them. The sample shows 82,000 or so clones, around nine tenths of them seen only once. The receptor was derived from a woman aged 45-65 years with acute COVID-19. The sample taken for sequencing was PBMCs or T cells enriched from blood (not recorded which).

The CDR3 reads CASSVEFGTINTGELFF. As DNA, the CDR3 is TGTGCCAGCAGCGTAGAATTTGGGACTATAAACACCGGGGAGCTGTTTTTT. The genes are TRBV9 and TRBJ2-2, with 7 bases aligning to TRBD2. Trimming took 0 bases from V and 2 from J; bases not matched to a gene: 7. CDR1 SGDLS and CDR2 YYNGEE come from the germline V gene. The CDR3 runs 17 residues. Filled out from reference TRBV9 and TRBJ2-2, the complete variable domain reads DSGVTQTPKHLITATGQRVTLRCSPRSGDLSVYWYQQSLDQGLQFLIQYYNGEERAKGNILERFSAQQFPDLHSELNLSSLELGDSALYFCASSVEFGTINTGELFFGEGSRLTVL.